The 19 T cell receptor beta chains in this list originate from one sample, sequenced in a study of radiotherapy plus CTLA-4 blockade in lung cancer. Sequencing used immunoSEQ multiplex PCR; TCRdb keeps in-frame clones, though not all of them. The sample has around 95,000 clones; 83% are singletons. The sequencing used peripheral blood, collected from a patient treated with radiotherapy plus ipilimumab. The receptors shown here come from a human donor with non-small cell lung cancer who had stable disease on radiotherapy plus ipilimumab.

V usage is TRBV6-5 and J usage is TRBJ2-2; 9 bases fit TRBD1. V shed 6 bases and J 4 bases; nucleotides not matched to a gene: 6. The CDR3 extends over 15 amino acids. Looked up from germline, CDR1 is MNHEY and CDR2 is SVGAGI. The CDR3 DNA is TGTGCCAGCAGCGGACAGGGGACAATCACCGGGGAGCTGTTTTTT. Amino acids: CASSGQGTITGELFF.

This sequence joins TRBV27 and TRBJ2-5, with no clear D. CDR1 is MNHEY and CDR2 is SMNVEV in the germline V gene (reference sequence). This CDR3 has 14 residues. Trimming cost V 4 bases and J 4 bases, with 13 bases left between them. CDR3 residues: CASSSQGYPETQYF. CDR3 coding DNA: TGTGCCAGCAGTTCACAAGGGTATCCAGAGACCCAGTACTTC.

V gene TRBV6-1 combines with J gene TRBJ2-3; D uncertain. V lost 3 bases and J 1 base, leaving 11 bases between the germline ends. The CDR3 loop spans 15 amino acids. Per the germline V gene, CDR1 is MNHNS and CDR2 is SASEGT. Written as DNA, the CDR3 is TGTGCCAGCAGTGACTCCAACAGCCGCACAGATACGCAGTATTTT. It translates to CASSDSNSRTDTQYF.

The chain recombines TRBV5-6 with TRBJ1-5; D call uncertain. The CDR3 has 15 residues. Germline V gene sequence: CDR1 SGHDT, CDR2 YYEEEE. The V end lost 2 bases, the J end lost 0 bases, and 9 bases lay between the germline ends. Here the CDR3 reads CASSFGHNSNQPQHF. CDR3 DNA sequence: TGTGCCAGCAGCTTTGGCCATAATAGCAATCAGCCCCAGCATTTT.

The chain uses TRBV13 and TRBJ2-7; 11 bases agree with TRBD1. V lost 5 bases and J lost 4; bases outside the gene matches: 7. Germline V gives CDR1 PRHDT, CDR2 FYEKMQ (reference sequence). This CDR3 has 15 residues. The CDR3 spells CASSETGTGGYEQYF. The CDR3 coding sequence is TGTGCCAGCAGCGAAACCGGGACAGGGGGGTACGAGCAGTACTTC. Full variable domain (rest looked up from reference TRBV13 and TRBJ2-7): AAGVIQSPRHLIKEKRETATLKCYPIPRHDTVYWYQQGPGQDPQFLISFYEKMQSDKGSIPDRFSAQQFSDYHSELNMSSLELGDSALYFCASSETGTGGYEQYFGPGTRLTVT.

The rearrangement joins TRBV9 to TRBJ2-1, with D hard to call. Germline loops: CDR1 SGDLS, CDR2 YYNGEE. Trimming took off 0 bases at V and 0 bases at J, with 13 bases between the two ends. The CDR3 has 17 amino acids. CDR3 in amino acids: CASSVVMEPRSYNEQFF. The CDR3 nucleotides read TGTGCCAGCAGCGTAGTAATGGAACCTCGCTCCTACAATGAGCAGTTCTTC.

This chain uses TRBV5-4 with TRBJ2-5; tentatively, D is TRBD1 (5 bases). The CDR3 runs 14 residues. Germline V gene lookup returns CDR1 SGHNT and CDR2 YYREEE (reference sequence). Deletions cut 3 bases from V and 7 bases from J, with 16 bases between. The chain's CDR3 is CASSSTGREGTQYF. CDR3 coding DNA: TGTGCCAGCAGCTCGACGGGCAGGGAAGGGACCCAGTACTTC.

The chain employs TRBV5-6 and TRBJ2-3; a weak D match, TRBD2 (5 bases). Germline lookup yields CDR1 SGHDT and CDR2 YYEEEE. CDR3 length: 12 amino acids. The V end lost 6 bases, the J end lost 9 bases, and 14 bases lay between the germline ends. The CDR3: CASTRRRGTQYF. Here the CDR3 DNA reads TGTGCCAGCACCCGGAGGAGAGGGACGCAGTATTTT.

V usage is TRBV28 and J usage is TRBJ2-1; D not resolved. With 4 bases removed from V and 12 bases from J, the gap between germline ends came to 13 bases. The length of the CDR3 is 12 residues. Germline V gives CDR1 MDHEN, CDR2 SYDVKM. The CDR3: CASSSSIARQFF. DNA of the CDR3: TGTGCCAGCAGTTCCTCTATAGCTAGGCAGTTCTTC. Drawing the rest from reference TRBV28 and TRBJ2-1, the complete variable domain is DVKVTQSSRYLVKRTGEKVFLECVQDMDHENMFWYRQDPGLGLRLIYFSYDVKMKEKGDIPEGYSVSREKKERFSLILESASTNQTSMYLCASSSSIARQFFGPGTRLTVL.

This clone was counted a few times. This chain joins TRBV6-5 and TRBJ1-2; D possibly corresponds to TRBD1 (6 bases). Trimming took off 7 bases at V and 3 bases at J, with 9 bases between the two ends. CDR3 length: 12 residues. Germline V CDR1 and CDR2: MNHEY, SVGAGI. CDR3 sequence (DNA): TGTGCCAGCAAGGCAGGGGACTATGGCTACACCTTC. This gives the protein CASKAGDYGYTF.

The chain is built from TRBV5-1 and TRBJ2-7, with TRBD1 matching 9 bases. The CDR3 contains 14 residues. Germline V gene lookup returns CDR1 SGHRS and CDR2 YFSETQ. Trimming took 3 bases from V and 1 from J; bases not matched to a gene: 2. The CDR3: CASSSGTGSYEQYF. CDR3 DNA sequence: TGCGCCAGCAGCTCCGGGACAGGGTCCTACGAGCAGTACTTC.

The CDR3 region is CASSLVGSGANVLTF. CDR3 nucleotides: TGTGCCAGCAGCTTAGTTGGCTCTGGGGCCAACGTCCTGACTTTC. V is TRBV7-6 and J is TRBJ2-6; D gene unclear. Trimming stripped 1 base from V and 0 bases from J, with 4 bases between. The CDR3 runs to 15 residues. The germline V gene encodes CDR1 SGHVS and CDR2 FNYEAQ.

The V gene is TRBV10-2, the J gene TRBJ2-7; D may be TRBD1 or TRBD2 (6 bases each). Germline CDR1 and CDR2: WSHSY and SAAADI. Trimming removed 4 bases from V and 3 bases from J, with 13 bases in between. This CDR3 contains 14 residues. CDR3 sequence: CASSGWGADYEQYF. DNA for the CDR3: TGCGCCAGCAGTGGGTGGGGGGCAGACTACGAGCAGTACTTC.

The chain uses TRBV6-5 and TRBJ1-2, with a weak D call TRBD1 (5 bases). The length of the CDR3 is 15 residues. Germline V gene lookup returns CDR1 MNHEY and CDR2 SVGAGI. Trimming stripped 1 base from V and 0 bases from J, with 9 bases between. The DNA of the CDR3 is TGTGCCAGCAGTTACTTCGGGGGTACTAACTATGGCTACACCTTC. Translated, it gives CASSYFGGTNYGYTF.

The chain couples TRBV11-1 to TRBJ1-6, with D uncertain. The CDR3 covers 14 residues. The germline gives CDR1 SGHAT, CDR2 FQDESV (reference sequence). The ends were cut back, 0 bases at V and 10 bases at J, with 10 bases in the middle. CDR3 nucleotide sequence: TGTGCCAGCAGCTTAGCGCGGGCTGGGTCACCCCTCCACTTT. It yields the protein CASSLARAGSPLHF.

The J gene is TRBJ2-1, the V gene TRBV14; D might be TRBD1 (6 bases). The CDR3 runs 17 residues. Germline V lookup: CDR1 SGHDN, CDR2 FVKESK. Trimming stripped 4 bases from V and 3 bases from J, with 19 bases between. The CDR3 reads CASSPIESQGRYNEQFF. CDR3 nucleotide sequence: TGTGCCAGCAGCCCCATTGAGTCGCAGGGGCGCTACAATGAGCAGTTCTTC. The full variable domain, completed using reference TRBV14 and TRBJ2-1, is EAGVTQFPSHSVIEKGQTVTLRCDPISGHDNLYWYRRVMGKEIKFLLHFVKESKQDESGMPNNRFLAERTGGTYSTLKVQPAELEDSGVYFCASSPIESQGRYNEQFFGPGTRLTVL.

CDR3 sequence reads: CASSTRASPAYSTDTQYF. The CDR3 nucleotides are TGTGCCAGCAGTACCCGGGCTAGCCCTGCGTATAGCACAGATACGCAGTATTTT. This chain links TRBV28 with TRBJ2-3, with D possibly matching TRBD2 (5 bases). The CDR3 covers 18 residues. Germline-derived CDR1 and CDR2 are MDHEN and SYDVKM. Trimming removed 5 bases from V and 0 bases from J, with 21 bases in between.

The chain's CDR3 is CASSYSPADTGELFF. CDR3 sequence (DNA): TGTGCCAGCAGTTATTCCCCAGCGGACACCGGGGAGCTGTTTTTT. The chain uses TRBV6-6 and TRBJ2-2, with D possibly TRBD2 on 5 matching bases. This CDR3 comprises 15 residues. The germline V gene has CDR1 MNHNY and CDR2 SVGAGI (reference sequence). Trimming left V 3 bases short and J 3 bases short, with 11 bases between.

The V gene is TRBV11-2, the J gene TRBJ1-1; a possible D gene is TRBD1 (5 bases). Germline CDR1 and CDR2: SGHAT and FQNNGV. This CDR3 is built from 13 residues. V lost 5 bases to trimming and J lost 2 bases, with 9 bases between them. CDR3 bases: TGTGCCAGCAGCCCGGACACTAACACTGAAGCTTTCTTT. Translating gives CASSPDTNTEAFF.